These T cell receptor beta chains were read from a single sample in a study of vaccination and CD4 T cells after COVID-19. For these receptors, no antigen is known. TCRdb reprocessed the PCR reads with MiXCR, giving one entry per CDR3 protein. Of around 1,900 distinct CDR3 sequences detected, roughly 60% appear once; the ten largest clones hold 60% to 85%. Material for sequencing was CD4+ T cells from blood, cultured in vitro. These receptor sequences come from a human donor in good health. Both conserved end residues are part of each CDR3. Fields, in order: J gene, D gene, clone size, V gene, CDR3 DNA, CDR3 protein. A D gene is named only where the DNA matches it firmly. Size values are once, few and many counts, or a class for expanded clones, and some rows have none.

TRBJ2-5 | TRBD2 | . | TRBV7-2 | TGTGCCACCGGACTAGCGGGGGGGCCGTGGGAGACCCAGTACTTC | CATGLAGGPWETQYF
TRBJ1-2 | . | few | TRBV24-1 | TGTGCCACCAGTGGGACCACCCCCTATGGCTACACCTTC | CATSGTTPYGYTF
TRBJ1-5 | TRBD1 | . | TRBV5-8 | TGTGCCAGCAGCTTAGGACAGGCTAGCAATCAGCCCCAGCATTTT | CASSLGQASNQPQHF
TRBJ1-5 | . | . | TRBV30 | TGTGCCTGGAGTGGGGGGGGCCCCCTCAATCAGCCCCAGCATTTT | CAWSGGGPLNQPQHF
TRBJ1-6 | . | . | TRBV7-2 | TGTGCCAGCAGCTTAGGCAGCCGACAAACACCCCTCCACTTT | CASSLGSRQTPLHF
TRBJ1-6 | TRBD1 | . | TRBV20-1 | TGCAGTGCTAGTGGGGGACAGCTTAATTCACCCCTCCACTTT | CSASGGQLNSPLHF
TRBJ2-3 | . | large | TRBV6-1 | TGTGCCAGCAGAAAACTTACAGGGTATGATACGCAGTATTTT | CASRKLTGYDTQYF
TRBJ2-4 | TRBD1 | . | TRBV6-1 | TGTGCCAGCAGGCCATCCCCTGACAGGGGGAGGGACATTCAGTACTTC | CASRPSPDRGRDIQYF
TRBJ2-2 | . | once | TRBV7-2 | TGTGCCAGCAGGTTCTTGGGCGGGTACACCGGGGAGCTGTTTTTT | CASRFLGGYTGELFF
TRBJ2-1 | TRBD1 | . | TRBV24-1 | TGTGCCACCAGTGACCCCGGACAGGGCGGTAACTTCAATGAGCAGTTCTTC | CATSDPGQGGNFNEQFF
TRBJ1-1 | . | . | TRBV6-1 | TGTGCCGGATCAGGTGATATGAACACTGAAGCTTTCTTT | CAGSGDMNTEAFF
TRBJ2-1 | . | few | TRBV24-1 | TGTGCCACCAGTGACTCCGGCGGCGGCAACAATGAGCAGTTCTTC | CATSDSGGGNNEQFF
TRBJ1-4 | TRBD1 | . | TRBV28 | TGTGCCAGCAAAACGACAGGGGGGGAGGGAAAACTGTTTTTT | CASKTTGGEGKLFF
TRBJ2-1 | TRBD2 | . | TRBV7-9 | TGCGCCAGCAGCTTGGGGCGTCTAGCGGGCTTTTACAATGAGCAGTTCTTC | CASSLGRLAGFYNEQFF
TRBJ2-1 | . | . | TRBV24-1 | TGTGCCACCAGTGATTTGGAGGGGAGCGCCTACAATGAGCAGTTCTTC | CATSDLEGSAYNEQFF
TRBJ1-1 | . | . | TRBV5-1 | TGCGCCAGCAGCTTGGTCGCAGGGAGCACTGAAGCTTTCTTT | CASSLVAGSTEAFF
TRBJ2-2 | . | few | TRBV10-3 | TGTGCCATCAGAACGGGGGAGGCCACCGGGGAGCTGTTTTTT | CAIRTGEATGELFF
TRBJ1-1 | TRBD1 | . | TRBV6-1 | TGTGCCAGCAGGCACAGGGGGCTGAACACTGAAGCTTTCTTT | CASRHRGLNTEAFF
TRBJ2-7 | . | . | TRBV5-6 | TGTGCCAGCAGCGCGACCGTGGGGGCCTACGAGCAGTACTTC | CASSATVGAYEQYF
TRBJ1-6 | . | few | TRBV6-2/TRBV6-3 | TGTGCCAGCGCTCGATCCGTTAGGGGCCCATCACCCCTCCACTTT | CASARSVRGPSPLHF
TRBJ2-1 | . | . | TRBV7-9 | TGTGCCAGCAGTCCGTACAGGGTTCGGTTAGACAATGAGCAGTTCTTC | CASSPYRVRLDNEQFF
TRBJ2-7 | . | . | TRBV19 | TGTGCCAGTAGTATGTCCAGGGTGACCTACGAGCAGTACTTC | CASSMSRVTYEQYF
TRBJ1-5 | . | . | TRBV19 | TGTGCCAGTAGTCCTGGGACAAGCTTCAATCAGCCCCAGCATTTT | CASSPGTSFNQPQHF
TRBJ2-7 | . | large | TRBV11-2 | TGTGCCAGCAGCCCAAGGTCCAGGAGGACCTACGAGCAGTACTTC | CASSPRSRRTYEQYF
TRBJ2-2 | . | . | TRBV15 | TGTGCCACCCGGGAAGGGGGAGAGTTGGGGCGGAACGGGGAGCTGTTTTTT | CATREGGELGRNGELFF
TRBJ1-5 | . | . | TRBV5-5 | TGTGCCAGCAGCTTGGCTACCGGGGTGCTGGGTCAGCCCCAGCATTTT | CASSLATGVLGQPQHF
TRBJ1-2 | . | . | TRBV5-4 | TGTGCCAGCAGCGAGGGTCTGCGCTATGGCTACACCTTC | CASSEGLRYGYTF
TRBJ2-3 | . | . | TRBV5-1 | TGCGCCAGCAGCTTGGCAGCGTCCCCAGATACGCAGTATTTT | CASSLAASPDTQYF
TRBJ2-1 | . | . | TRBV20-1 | TGCAGCCCAAGGGCGGGTAACTACAATGAGCAGTTCTTC | CSPRAGNYNEQFF
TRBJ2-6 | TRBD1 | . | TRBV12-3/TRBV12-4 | TGTGCCAGCAGTTTAAGGGGGCGAGGGGCCAACGTCCTGACTTTC | CASSLRGRGANVLTF
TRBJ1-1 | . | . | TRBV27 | TGTGCCAGCAGTCTTGTACGGAACACTGAAGCTTTCTTT | CASSLVRNTEAFF
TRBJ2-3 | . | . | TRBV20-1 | TGCAGTGCTAGTCGGTGGCGGAACACAGATACGCAGTATTTT | CSASRWRNTDTQYF
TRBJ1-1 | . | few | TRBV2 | TGTGCCAGCAGTATCGGGACCTTCAACACTGAAGCTTTCTTT | CASSIGTFNTEAFF
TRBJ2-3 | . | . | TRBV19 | TGTGCCAGTAGCGAGAGCACAGATACGCAGTATTTT | CASSESTDTQYF
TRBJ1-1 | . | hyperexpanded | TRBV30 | TGTGCCTGGAGGTCAGGGAACACTGAAGCTTTCTTT | CAWRSGNTEAFF
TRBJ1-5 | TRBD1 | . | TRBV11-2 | TGTGCCAGCAGCTGGACAGGGGGCGAACAGCCCCAGCATTTT | CASSWTGGEQPQHF
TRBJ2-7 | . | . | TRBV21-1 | TGTGCCAGCAGCAATTCTTACAGGGGGGCAGACGAGCAGTACTTC | CASSNSYRGADEQYF